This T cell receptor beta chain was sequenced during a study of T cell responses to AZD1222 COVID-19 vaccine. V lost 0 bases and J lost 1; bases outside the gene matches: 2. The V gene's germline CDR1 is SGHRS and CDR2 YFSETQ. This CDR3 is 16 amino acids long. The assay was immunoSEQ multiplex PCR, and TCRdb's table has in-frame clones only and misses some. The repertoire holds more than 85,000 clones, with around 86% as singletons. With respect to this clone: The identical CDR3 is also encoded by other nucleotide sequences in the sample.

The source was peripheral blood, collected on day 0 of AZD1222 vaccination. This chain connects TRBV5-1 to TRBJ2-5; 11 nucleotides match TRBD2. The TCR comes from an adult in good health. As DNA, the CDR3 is TGCGCCAGCAGCTTGGGGCTAGCGGGAGGCCAAGAGACCCAGTACTTC. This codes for CASSLGLAGGQETQYF.